These T cell receptor beta chains were read from a single sample in a study of patients and donors after allogeneic stem cell transplantation. TCRdb recomputed calls from the RT-PCR reads with MiXCR, one row per CDR3 protein. The sample has some 200,000 distinct CDR3 sequences, 35% to 50% seen once. Sequencing used blood, either unsorted or a sorted T cell fraction (not recorded which). These receptors all come from a human donor who was either an allogeneic HSCT recipient or a stem cell or donor lymphocyte infusion donor (not recorded which). It is not recorded whose cells these are; they may come from a transplant donor. Both conserved end residues are part of each CDR3. The D gene is left open where the match is weak. For some rows the clone size is stated as once, few or many, or as a class when expanded; others skip it.

j_call d_call clone_size v_call cdr3_nt cdr3_aa
TRBJ1-1 NA NA TRBV6-2/TRBV6-3 TGTGCCAGCAGTTCTGGACGCCAGGGGCCTGAAGCTTTCTTT CASSSGRQGPEAFF
TRBJ1-3 NA many TRBV6-5 TGTGCCAGCAGTCCCCAGGGAAACACCATATATTTT CASSPQGNTIYF
TRBJ1-5 NA NA TRBV30 TGTGCCTTGAGCCCCTCATTCAATCAGCCCCAGCATTTT CALSPSFNQPQHF
TRBJ2-1 TRBD1 NA TRBV7-3 TGTGCCAGCAGCAGACGGGACAGATACAATGAGCAGTTCTTC CASSRRDRYNEQFF
TRBJ2-7 TRBD2 NA TRBV27 TGTGCCAGCAGTTTCACTCACGGCGGGGGGGCCTACGAGCAGTACTTC CASSFTHGGGAYEQYF
TRBJ2-7 NA NA TRBV4-3 TGCGCCAGCAGCCAAGAACGTAGGCCATCCTCCTACGAGCAGTACTTC CASSQERRPSSYEQYF
TRBJ1-5 NA NA TRBV30 TGTGCCTGGAGTGGCAGCTCTCCGGATAGCAATCAGCCCCAGCATTTT CAWSGSSPDSNQPQHF
TRBJ2-7 NA NA TRBV12-3/TRBV12-4 TGTGCCAGCAGTAGAGGACAGAAGGACGAGCAGTACTTC CASSRGQKDEQYF
TRBJ1-1 NA NA TRBV4-1 TGCGCCAGCAGCCAAGGGGACGGGAACACTGAAGCTTTCTTT CASSQGDGNTEAFF
TRBJ2-7 NA NA TRBV4-3 TGCGCCAGCAGCCAAGAAGTCCGACGCACCTACGAGCAGTACTTC CASSQEVRRTYEQYF
TRBJ2-3 NA few TRBV5-6 TGTGCCAGCAGCCTCCTCTGGAGGGAGTCGAGCACAGATACGCAGTATTTT CASSLLWRESSTDTQYF
TRBJ2-5 NA few TRBV28 TGTGCCAGCAGTCCCCGGGTAGCGCGAAGGGAGACCCAGTACTTC CASSPRVARRETQYF
TRBJ2-4 NA few TRBV5-1 TGCGCCAGCAGCTTTACAGGGAACAGTCCGATTCAACAGTACTTC CASSFTGNSPIQQYF
TRBJ2-5 NA NA TRBV3-1 TGTGCCAGCAGGGACGGGGGACAGCGCCCGGGCCTACAAGAGACCCAGTACTTC CASRDGGQRPGLQETQYF
TRBJ2-2 NA NA TRBV29-1 TGCAGCGTTGAAGATCTGGAAACCGGGGAGCTGTTTTTT CSVEDLETGELFF
TRBJ1-1 NA few TRBV12-3/TRBV12-4 TGTGCCAGCAGTCTCACAGCGATGAACACTGAAGCTTTCTTT CASSLTAMNTEAFF
TRBJ1-2 NA few TRBV12-3/TRBV12-4 TGTGCCAGCAGTTCCCTGGGGGGCGATGGCTACACCTTC CASSSLGGDGYTF
TRBJ1-1 NA few TRBV29-1 TGCAGCCCGACGGAGATGAACACTGAAGCTTTCTTT CSPTEMNTEAFF
TRBJ2-2 NA NA TRBV11-2 TGTGCCAGCAGCCTTTGGGGCAGCTTGAACACCGGGGAGCTGTTTTTT CASSLWGSLNTGELFF
TRBJ2-3 NA NA TRBV11-2 TGTGCCAGCAGCTTACGACGGGGGGATACGCAGTATTTT CASSLRRGDTQYF
TRBJ2-3 NA few TRBV12-3/TRBV12-4 TGTGCCAGCAGTTTTGAGGATACGCAGTATTTT CASSFEDTQYF
TRBJ1-2 NA NA TRBV21-1 TGTGCCAGTACAGGCCAATCTGGCTACACCTTC CASTGQSGYTF
TRBJ2-1 NA NA TRBV12-3/TRBV12-4 TGTGCCAGCAGTTTAAAACTGGTCAGGGATGAGCAGTTCTTC CASSLKLVRDEQFF
TRBJ1-2 NA few TRBV4-3 TGCGCCAGCAGCCAAGGGGTCAGGGATGGCTACACCTTC CASSQGVRDGYTF